The T cell receptor beta chain under discussion was sequenced for a study of post-analysis software for immune sequencing data. Study at large: The patients showed relapsing-remitting, secondary progressive and progressive-relapsing multiple sclerosis courses.

Study findings and constraints: Controls had lower frequencies than patients of about 5 TRBV segments, which included TRBV5-6, TRBV5-1 and TRBV20-1. Multiple sclerosis patients showed significantly lower normalized Chao1 diversity than controls did.

This CDR3 has 16 amino acids. The germline V gene encodes CDR1 MNHNS and CDR2 SASEGT. The ends lost 2 bases at V and 3 bases at J; junction bases unmatched: 7. A single count supports this clonotype. Its specificity is unknown. Sequencing libraries made from TCR beta cDNA carried unique molecular identifiers. TCRdb reprocessed the PCR reads with MiXCR, giving one entry per CDR3 protein. This repertoire shows about 820,000 distinct CDR3 sequences, 53% found once; its top ten account for over 4%. The clonotype comes from a girl between 10 and 17 years old with multiple sclerosis. The chain joins TRBV6-1 to TRBJ2-1; the match to TRBD2 covers 7 bases. Sample: blood. CDR3 bases: TGTGCCAGCAGTGAACTGGCGGGACTAAACTACAATGAGCAGTTCTTC. Protein: CASSELAGLNYNEQFF.